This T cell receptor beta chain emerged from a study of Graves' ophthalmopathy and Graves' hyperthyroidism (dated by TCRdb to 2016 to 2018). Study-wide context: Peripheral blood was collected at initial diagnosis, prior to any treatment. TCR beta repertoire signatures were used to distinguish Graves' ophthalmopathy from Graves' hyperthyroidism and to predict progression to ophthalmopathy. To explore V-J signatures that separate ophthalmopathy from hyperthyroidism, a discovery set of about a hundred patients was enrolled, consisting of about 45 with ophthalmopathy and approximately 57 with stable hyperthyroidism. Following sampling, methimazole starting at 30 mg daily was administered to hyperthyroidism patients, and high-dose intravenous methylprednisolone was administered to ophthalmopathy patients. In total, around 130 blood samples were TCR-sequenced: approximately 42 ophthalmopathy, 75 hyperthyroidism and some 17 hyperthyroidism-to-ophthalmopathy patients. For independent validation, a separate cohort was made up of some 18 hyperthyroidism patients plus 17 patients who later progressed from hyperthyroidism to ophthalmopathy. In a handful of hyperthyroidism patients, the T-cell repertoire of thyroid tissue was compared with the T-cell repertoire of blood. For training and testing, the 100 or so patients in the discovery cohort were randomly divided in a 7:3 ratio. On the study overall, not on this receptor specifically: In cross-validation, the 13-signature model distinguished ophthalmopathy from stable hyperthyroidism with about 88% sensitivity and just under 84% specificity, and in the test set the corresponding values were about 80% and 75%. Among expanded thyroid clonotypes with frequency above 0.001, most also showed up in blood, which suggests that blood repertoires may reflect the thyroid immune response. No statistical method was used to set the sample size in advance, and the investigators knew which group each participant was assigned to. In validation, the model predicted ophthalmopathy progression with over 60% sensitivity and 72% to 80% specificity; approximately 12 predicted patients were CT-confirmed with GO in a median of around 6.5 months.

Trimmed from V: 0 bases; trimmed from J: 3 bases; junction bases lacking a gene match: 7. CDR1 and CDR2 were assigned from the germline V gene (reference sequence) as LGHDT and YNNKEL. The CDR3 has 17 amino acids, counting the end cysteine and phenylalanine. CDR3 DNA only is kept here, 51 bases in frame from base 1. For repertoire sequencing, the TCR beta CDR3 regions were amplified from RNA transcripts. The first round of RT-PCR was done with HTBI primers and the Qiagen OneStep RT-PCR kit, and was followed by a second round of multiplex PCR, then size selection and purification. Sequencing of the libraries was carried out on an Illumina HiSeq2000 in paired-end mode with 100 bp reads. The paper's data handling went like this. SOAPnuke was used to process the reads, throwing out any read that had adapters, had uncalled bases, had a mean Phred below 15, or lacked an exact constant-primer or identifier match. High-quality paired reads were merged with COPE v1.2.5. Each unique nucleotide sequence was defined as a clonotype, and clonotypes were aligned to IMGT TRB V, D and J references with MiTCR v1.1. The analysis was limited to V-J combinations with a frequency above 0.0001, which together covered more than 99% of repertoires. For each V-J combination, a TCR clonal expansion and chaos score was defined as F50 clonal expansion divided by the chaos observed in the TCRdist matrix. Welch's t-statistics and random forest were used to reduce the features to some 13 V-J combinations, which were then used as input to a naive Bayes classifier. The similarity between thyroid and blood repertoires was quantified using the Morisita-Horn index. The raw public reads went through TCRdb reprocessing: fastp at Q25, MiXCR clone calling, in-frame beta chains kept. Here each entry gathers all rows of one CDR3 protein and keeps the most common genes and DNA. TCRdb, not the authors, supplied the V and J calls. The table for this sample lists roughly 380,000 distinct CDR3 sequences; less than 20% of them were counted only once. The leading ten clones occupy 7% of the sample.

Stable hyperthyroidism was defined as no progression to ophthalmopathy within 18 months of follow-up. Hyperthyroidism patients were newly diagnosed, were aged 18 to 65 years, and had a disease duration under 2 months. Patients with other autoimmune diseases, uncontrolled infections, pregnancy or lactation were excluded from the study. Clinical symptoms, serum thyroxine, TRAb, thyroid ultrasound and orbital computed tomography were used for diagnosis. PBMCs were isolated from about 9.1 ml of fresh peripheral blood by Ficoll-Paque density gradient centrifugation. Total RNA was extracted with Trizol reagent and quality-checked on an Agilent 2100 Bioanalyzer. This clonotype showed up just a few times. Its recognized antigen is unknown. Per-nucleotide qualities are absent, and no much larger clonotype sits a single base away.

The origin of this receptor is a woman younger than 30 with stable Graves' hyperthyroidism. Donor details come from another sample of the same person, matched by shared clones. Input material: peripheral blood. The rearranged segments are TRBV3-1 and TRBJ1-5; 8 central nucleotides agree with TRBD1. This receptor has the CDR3 CASSQDWTGTYNQPQHF. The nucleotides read TGTGCCAGCAGCCAAGACTGGACAGGGACGTACAATCAGCCCCAGCATTTT.